Below are 13 T cell receptor beta chains sequenced from a single sample in a study of vaccination and CD4 T cells after COVID-19. Their antigens are not known. Scientists ran DNA taken from cultured CD4+ T cells through the Oncomine TCR Beta short-read assay for sequencing. MiXCR, run by TCRdb on the PCR reads, gives a single entry per CDR3 protein. The sample comprises about 20,000 distinct CDR3 sequences, roughly 49% of which are singletons, and more than 15% rests with the top ten. Treatment of the sample: approximately nine-day PBMC culture with coronavirus spike peptide pools or control peptides (ViraFEST assay). The sample consisted of CD4+ T cells from blood, cultured in vitro, taken before SARS-CoV-2 vaccination. All receptors derive from a human donor who had recovered from COVID-19.

The chain carries TRBV27 and TRBJ1-1; D might be TRBD1 (5 bases). V shed 2 bases and J shed 6 bases, with 16 bases lying between them. The CDR3 is 15 amino acids. The germline gives CDR1 MNHEY, CDR2 SMNVEV (reference sequence). The CDR3 DNA sequence: TGTGCCAGCAGTTTAGGATGGGACCTGGCACCTGAAGCTTTCTTT. The encoded protein is CASSLGWDLAPEAFF.

V is TRBV20-1 and J is TRBJ2-1; TRBD2 matches 13 bases. V shed 5 bases, J shed 4 bases, and the junction held 2 bases outside the gene matches. This CDR3 has 14 amino acids. Germline loops: CDR1 DFQATT, CDR2 SNEGSKA (reference sequence). The CDR3 DNA reads TGCAGTGCTTGGGGACTAGCGGGATACAATGAGCAGTTCTTC. Encoded protein: CSAWGLAGYNEQFF.

CDR3 sequence reads: CATSRGLASRQFF. In DNA, the CDR3 is TGTGCCACCAGCAGGGGACTAGCGTCGAGGCAGTTCTTC. V is TRBV15 and J is TRBJ2-1; the match to TRBD2 covers 10 bases. Germline loops: CDR1 LNHNV, CDR2 YYDKDF (reference sequence). The J segment lost 12 bases and the V segment lost 3 bases, leaving 5 bases of the junction unmatched. The CDR3 has 13 amino acids.

The genes are TRBV7-9 and TRBJ1-2; D is undetermined. Germline CDR1 is SEHNR and CDR2 is FQNEAQ (reference sequence). This CDR3 is 16 amino acids long. V was clipped by 5 bases and J by 2 bases, with 18 bases between them. CDR3 coding DNA: TGTGCCAGCAGCGGTGTTGCTCTGGGGTTAAACTATGGCTACACCTTC. Protein: CASSGVALGLNYGYTF.

This clonotype has more than one count but fewer than ten. The chain uses TRBV20-1 and TRBJ2-1; TRBD2 is a possible D gene (7 bases). The CDR3 is 14 amino acids. CDR1 and CDR2 (germline): DFQATT, SNEGSKA (reference sequence). V dropped 6 bases and J dropped 1 base, with 13 bases sitting between them. The CDR3 spells CSAFAGASYNEQFF. The CDR3 coding sequence is TGCAGTGCGTTCGCGGGGGCGTCCTACAATGAGCAGTTCTTC.

The V and J genes are TRBV20-1 and TRBJ1-1; D gene uncertain. Germline V gene lookup returns CDR1 DFQATT and CDR2 SNEGSKA (reference sequence). The CDR3 totals 12 residues. The V gene lost 5 bases and the J gene lost 1 base, with 8 bases spanning the gap. Here the CDR3 DNA reads TGCAGTGCTTTGGTATGGAACACTGAAGCTTTCTTT. Its protein product is CSALVWNTEAFF.

Only a few counts were recorded for this clonotype. This rearrangement joins TRBV6-1 to TRBJ2-3; D not certain. Germline V lookup: CDR1 MNHNS, CDR2 SASEGT. This CDR3 contains 12 residues. Deletions cut 8 bases from V and 1 base from J, with 7 bases between. CDR3 DNA: TGTGCCAGCGGGATCGGCACAGATACGCAGTATTTT. This codes for CASGIGTDTQYF.

The chain carries TRBV19 and TRBJ1-5, with no clear D. The CDR3 is 13 amino acids. Germline V lookup: CDR1 LNHDA, CDR2 SQIVND (reference sequence). V was clipped by 4 bases and J by 7 bases, with 11 bases between them. CDR3 nucleotide sequence: TGTGCCAGTAGTACCCAGTCGGGACAGCCCCAGCATTTT. Residues: CASSTQSGQPQHF.

The chain carries TRBV7-2 and TRBJ2-3, with D perhaps TRBD1 (6 bases). The CDR3 is 13 amino acids. CDR1 and CDR2 from the germline V gene are SGHTA and FQGNSA. Trimming took off 5 bases at V and 4 bases at J, with 10 bases between the two ends. The CDR3 region is CASSAQGPDTQYF. DNA of the CDR3: TGTGCCAGCAGCGCTCAGGGGCCAGATACGCAGTATTTT.

J is TRBJ1-2 and V is TRBV7-8; D unclear. The CDR3 length is 12 residues. The ends were cut back, 2 bases at V and 8 bases at J, with 9 bases in the middle. CDR1 SGHVS and CDR2 FQNEAQ come from the germline V gene. CDR3 residues: CASSLNHGGYTF. In DNA form, the CDR3 reads TGTGCCAGCAGCTTAAACCACGGCGGCTACACCTTC.

This clonotype was detected a few times. The chain recombines TRBV19 with TRBJ1-1; 10 positions match TRBD1. Germline values: CDR1 LNHDA, CDR2 SQIVND (reference sequence). V lost 4 bases, J lost 6 bases, and 8 bases stayed unmatched. This CDR3 is 15 amino acids long. Written as DNA, the CDR3 is TGTGCCAGTAGTACTCGGGACAGGGGTGGACCTGAAGCTTTCTTT. This gives the protein CASSTRDRGGPEAFF.

V usage is TRBV5-1 and J usage is TRBJ2-7, with TRBD2 as a possible D gene (6 bases). Trimming removed 0 bases from V and 3 bases from J, with 13 bases in between. CDR1 is SGHRS, CDR2 YFSETQ, per germline. This CDR3 spans 15 amino acids. CDR3 sequence: CASSLAPGASYEQYF. CDR3 bases: TGCGCCAGCAGCTTGGCCCCGGGAGCCAGCTACGAGCAGTACTTC.

The gene calls are TRBV28 and TRBJ2-5; no definite D call. V lost 2 bases and J 5 bases, leaving 15 bases between the germline ends. Germline V gives CDR1 MDHEN, CDR2 SYDVKM. This CDR3 has 15 amino acids. CDR3: CASSLEAAVGETQYF. CDR3 sequence (DNA): TGTGCCAGCAGTTTAGAGGCGGCAGTCGGGGAGACCCAGTACTTC.